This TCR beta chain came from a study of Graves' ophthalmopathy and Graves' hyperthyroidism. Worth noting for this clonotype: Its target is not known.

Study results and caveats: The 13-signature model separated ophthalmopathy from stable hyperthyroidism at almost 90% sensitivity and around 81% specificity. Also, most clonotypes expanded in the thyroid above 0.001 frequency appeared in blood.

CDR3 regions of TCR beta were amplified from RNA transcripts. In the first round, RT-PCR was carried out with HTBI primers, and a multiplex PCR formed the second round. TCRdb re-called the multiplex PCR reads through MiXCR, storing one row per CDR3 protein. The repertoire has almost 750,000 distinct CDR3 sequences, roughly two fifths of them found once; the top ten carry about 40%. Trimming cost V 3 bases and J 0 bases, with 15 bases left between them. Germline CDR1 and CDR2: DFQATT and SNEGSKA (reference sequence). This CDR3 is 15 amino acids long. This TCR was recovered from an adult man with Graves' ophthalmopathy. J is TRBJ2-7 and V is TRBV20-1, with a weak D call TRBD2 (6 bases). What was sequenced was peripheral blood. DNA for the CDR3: TGCAGTGCTAGCCGTGGTCGGGGGAGCTCCTACGAGCAGTACTTC. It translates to CSASRGRGSSYEQYF.